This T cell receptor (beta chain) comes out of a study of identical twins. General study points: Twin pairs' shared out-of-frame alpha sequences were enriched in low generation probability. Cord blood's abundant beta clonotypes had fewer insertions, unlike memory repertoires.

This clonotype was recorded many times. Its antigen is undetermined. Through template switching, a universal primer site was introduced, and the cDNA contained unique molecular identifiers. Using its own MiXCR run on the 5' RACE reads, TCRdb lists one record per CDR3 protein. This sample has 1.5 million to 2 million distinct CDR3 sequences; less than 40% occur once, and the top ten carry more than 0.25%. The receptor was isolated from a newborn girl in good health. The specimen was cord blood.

The CDR3 region is CASSPGGSYGYTF. CDR3 in DNA: TGTGCCAGCAGTCCCGGGGGCAGTTATGGCTACACCTTC. The chain joins TRBV27 to TRBJ1-2, with a weak D call TRBD1 (6 bases). Germline CDR1 reads MNHEY; CDR2 reads SMNVEV (reference sequence). V gave up 5 bases and J gave up 5 bases, with 12 bases separating them. There are 13 residues in the CDR3.